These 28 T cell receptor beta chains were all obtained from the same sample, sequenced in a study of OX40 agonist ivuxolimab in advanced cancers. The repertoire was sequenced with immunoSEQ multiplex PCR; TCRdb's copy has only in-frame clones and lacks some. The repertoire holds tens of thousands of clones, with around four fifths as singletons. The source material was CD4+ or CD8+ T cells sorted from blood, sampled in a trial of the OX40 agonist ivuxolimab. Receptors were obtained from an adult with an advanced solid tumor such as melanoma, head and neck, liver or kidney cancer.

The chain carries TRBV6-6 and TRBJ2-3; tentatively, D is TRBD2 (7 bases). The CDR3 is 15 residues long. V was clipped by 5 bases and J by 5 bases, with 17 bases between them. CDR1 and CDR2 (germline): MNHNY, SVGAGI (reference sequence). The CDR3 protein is CASSNPGGQGDTQYF. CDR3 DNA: TGTGCCAGCAGTAACCCGGGGGGCCAGGGAGATACGCAGTATTTT.

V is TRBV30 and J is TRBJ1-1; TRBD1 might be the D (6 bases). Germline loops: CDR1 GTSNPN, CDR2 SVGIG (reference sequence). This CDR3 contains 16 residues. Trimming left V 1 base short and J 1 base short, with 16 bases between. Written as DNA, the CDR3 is TGTGCCTGGAGTGCGCACAGGGTTAACACGAACACTGAAGCTTTCTTT. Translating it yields CAWSAHRVNTNTEAFF.

CDR3 region: CASSSLAGTYNEQFF. The CDR3 nucleotides read TGTGCCAGCAGCTCATTAGCGGGGACCTACAATGAGCAGTTCTTC. This chain uses TRBV5-6 with TRBJ2-1, with 8 bases identical to TRBD2. CDR3 length: 15 residues. J lost 2 bases, V lost 3 bases, and 4 bases had no gene match. Germline CDR1 reads SGHDT; CDR2 reads YYEEEE.

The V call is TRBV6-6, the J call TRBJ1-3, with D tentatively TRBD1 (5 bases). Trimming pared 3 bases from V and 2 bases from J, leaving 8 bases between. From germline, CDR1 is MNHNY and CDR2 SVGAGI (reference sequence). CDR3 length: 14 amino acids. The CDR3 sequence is CASSYRGTGNTIYF. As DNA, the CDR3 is TGTGCCAGCAGTTATCGGGGGACTGGAAACACCATATATTTT.

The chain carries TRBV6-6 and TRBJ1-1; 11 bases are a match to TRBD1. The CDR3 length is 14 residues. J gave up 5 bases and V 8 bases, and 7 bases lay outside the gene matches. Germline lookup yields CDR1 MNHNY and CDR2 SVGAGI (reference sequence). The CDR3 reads CASDFGTGGTEAFF. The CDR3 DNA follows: TGTGCCAGCGACTTCGGGACAGGGGGAACTGAAGCTTTCTTT.

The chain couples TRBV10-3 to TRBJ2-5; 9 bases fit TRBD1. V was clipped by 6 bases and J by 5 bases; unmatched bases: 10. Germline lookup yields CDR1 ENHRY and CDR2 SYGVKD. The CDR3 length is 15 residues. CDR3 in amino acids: CAIRGPGQGSETQYF. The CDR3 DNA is TGTGCCATCAGGGGACCGGGACAGGGATCGGAGACCCAGTACTTC.

The CDR3 spells CASSLGGGLDTQYF. CDR3 nucleotides: TGTGCCAGCAGCTTAGGGGGGGGCCTGGATACGCAGTATTTT. This chain uses TRBV11-2 with TRBJ2-3, with D maybe TRBD2 (7 bases). This CDR3 is built from 14 residues. Looked up from germline, CDR1 is SGHAT and CDR2 is FQNNGV. Trimming removed 1 base at V and 6 bases at J, with 11 bases between.

The CDR3 DNA sequence: TGTGCCAGCAGCTTAGGGACACCACCTTCACCCCTCCACTTT. Translation: CASSLGTPPSPLHF. The chain couples TRBV11-2 to TRBJ1-6; tentatively, D is TRBD1 (5 bases). The CDR3 is made up of 14 amino acids. V lost 1 base and J 9 bases, leaving 10 bases between the germline ends. The germline V gene encodes CDR1 SGHAT and CDR2 FQNNGV.

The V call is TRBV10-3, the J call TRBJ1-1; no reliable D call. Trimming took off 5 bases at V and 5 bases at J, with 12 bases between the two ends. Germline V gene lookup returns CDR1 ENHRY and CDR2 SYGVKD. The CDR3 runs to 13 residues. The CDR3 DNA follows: TGTGCCATCAGTCGATTAGGAAGGACTGAAGCTTTCTTT. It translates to CAISRLGRTEAFF.

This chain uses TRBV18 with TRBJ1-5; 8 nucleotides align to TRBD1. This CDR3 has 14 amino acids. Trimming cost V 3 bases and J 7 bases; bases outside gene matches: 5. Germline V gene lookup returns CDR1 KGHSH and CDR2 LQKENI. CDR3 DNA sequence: TGTGCCAGCTCACCGCAGGGGGCTGAGCAGCCCCAGCATTTT. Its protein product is CASSPQGAEQPQHF.

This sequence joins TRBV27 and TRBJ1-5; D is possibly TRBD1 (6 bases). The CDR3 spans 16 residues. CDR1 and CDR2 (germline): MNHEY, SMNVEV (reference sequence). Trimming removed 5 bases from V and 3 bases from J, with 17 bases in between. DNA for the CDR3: TGTGCCAGCAGTATTACAGGGACCCCCCTCAATCAGCCCCAGCATTTT. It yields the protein CASSITGTPLNQPQHF.

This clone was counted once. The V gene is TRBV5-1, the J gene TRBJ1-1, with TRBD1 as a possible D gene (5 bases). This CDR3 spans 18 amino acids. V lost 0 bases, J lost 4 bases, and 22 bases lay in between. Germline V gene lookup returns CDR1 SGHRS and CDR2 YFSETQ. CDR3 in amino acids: CASSLASQGSLLGTEAFF. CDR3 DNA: TGCGCCAGCAGCTTGGCCTCCCAGGGAAGTCTCTTGGGCACTGAAGCTTTCTTT. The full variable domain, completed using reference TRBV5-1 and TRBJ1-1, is KAGVTQTPRYLIKTRGQQVTLSCSPISGHRSVSWYQQTPGQGLQFLFEYFSETQRNKGNFPGRFSGRQFSNSRSEMNVSTLELGDSALYLCASSLASQGSLLGTEAFFGQGTRLTVV.

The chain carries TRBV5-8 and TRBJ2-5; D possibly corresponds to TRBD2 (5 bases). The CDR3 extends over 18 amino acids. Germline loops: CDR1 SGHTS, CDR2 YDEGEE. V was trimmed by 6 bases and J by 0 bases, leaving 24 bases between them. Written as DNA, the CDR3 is TGTGCCAGCAATCAGGAAAAGAGACGCGGGCTGTACCAAGAGACCCAGTACTTC. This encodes CASNQEKRRGLYQETQYF.

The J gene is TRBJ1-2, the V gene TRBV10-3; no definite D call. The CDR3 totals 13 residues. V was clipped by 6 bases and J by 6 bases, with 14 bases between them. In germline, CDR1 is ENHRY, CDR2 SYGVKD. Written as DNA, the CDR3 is TGTGCCATCAGCGGCAGGCTGTCCGATGGCTACACCTTC. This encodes CAISGRLSDGYTF.

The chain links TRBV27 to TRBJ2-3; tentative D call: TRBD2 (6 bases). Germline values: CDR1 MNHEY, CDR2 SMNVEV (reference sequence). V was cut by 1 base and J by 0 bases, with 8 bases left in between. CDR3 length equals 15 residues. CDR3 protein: CASSLLAGSTDTQYF. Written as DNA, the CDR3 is TGTGCCAGCAGTTTATTGGCGGGGAGCACAGATACGCAGTATTTT.

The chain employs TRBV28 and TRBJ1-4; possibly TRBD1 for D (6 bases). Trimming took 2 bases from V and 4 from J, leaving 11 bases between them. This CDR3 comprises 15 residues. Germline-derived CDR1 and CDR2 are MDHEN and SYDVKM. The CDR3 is CASSLADSYNEKLFF. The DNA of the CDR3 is TGTGCCAGCAGTTTAGCGGACAGCTATAATGAAAAACTGTTTTTT.

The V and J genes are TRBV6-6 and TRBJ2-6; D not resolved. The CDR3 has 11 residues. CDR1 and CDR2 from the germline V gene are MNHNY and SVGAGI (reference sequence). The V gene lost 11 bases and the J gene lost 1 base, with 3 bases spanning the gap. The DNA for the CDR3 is TGTGCCGCATCTGGGGCCAACGTCCTGACTTTC. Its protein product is CAASGANVLTF.

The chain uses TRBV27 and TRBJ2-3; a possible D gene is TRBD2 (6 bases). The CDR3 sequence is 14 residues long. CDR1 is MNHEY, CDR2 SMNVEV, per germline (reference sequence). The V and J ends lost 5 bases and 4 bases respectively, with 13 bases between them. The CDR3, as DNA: TGTGCCAGCAGTATGGTTACGGGGGCAGATACGCAGTATTTT. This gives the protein CASSMVTGADTQYF.

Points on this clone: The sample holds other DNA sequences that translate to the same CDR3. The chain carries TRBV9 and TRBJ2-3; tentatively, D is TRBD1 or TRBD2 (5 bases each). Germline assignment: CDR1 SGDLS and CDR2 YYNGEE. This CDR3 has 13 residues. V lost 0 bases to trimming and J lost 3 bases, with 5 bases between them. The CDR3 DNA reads TGTGCCAGCAGCGTAGGGGGGACAGATACGCAGTATTTT. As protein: CASSVGGTDTQYF.

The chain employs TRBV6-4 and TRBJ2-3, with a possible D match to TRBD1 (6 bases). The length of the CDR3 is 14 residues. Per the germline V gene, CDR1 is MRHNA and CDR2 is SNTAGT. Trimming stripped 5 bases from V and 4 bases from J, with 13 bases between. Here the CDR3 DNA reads TGTGCCAGCAGTAACAGGGTTGGCGCAGATACGCAGTATTTT. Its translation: CASSNRVGADTQYF.

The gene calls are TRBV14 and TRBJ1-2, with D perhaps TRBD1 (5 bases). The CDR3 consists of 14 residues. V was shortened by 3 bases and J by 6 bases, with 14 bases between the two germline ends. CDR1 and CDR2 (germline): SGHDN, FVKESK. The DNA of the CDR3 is TGTGCCAGCAGCCAGTCCGGGACGTATAATGGCTACACCTTC. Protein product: CASSQSGTYNGYTF.

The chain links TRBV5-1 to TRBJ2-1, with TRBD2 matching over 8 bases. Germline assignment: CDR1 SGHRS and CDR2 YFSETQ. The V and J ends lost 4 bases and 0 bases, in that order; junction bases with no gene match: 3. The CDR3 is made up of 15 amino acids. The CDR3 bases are TGCGCCAGCAGCGTAAGCGGGAGCTCCTACAATGAGCAGTTCTTC. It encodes CASSVSGSSYNEQFF.

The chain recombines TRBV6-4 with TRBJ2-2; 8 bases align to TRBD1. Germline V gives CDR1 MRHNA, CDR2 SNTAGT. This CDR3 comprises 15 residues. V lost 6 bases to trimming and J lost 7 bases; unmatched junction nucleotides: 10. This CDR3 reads CASSRGTGSVGELFF. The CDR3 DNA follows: TGTGCCAGCAGCCGCGGGACAGGTTCTGTCGGGGAGCTGTTTTTT.

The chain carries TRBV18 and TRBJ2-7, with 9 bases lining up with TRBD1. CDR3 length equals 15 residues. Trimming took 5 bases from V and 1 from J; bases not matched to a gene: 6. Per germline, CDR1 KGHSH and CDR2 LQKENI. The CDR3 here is CASSNRDRDSYEQYF. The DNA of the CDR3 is TGTGCCAGCTCAAACCGGGACAGGGATTCCTACGAGCAGTACTTC.

CDR3 amino acids: CASSLSPPGANTGELFF. For the CDR3, the DNA is TGCGCCAGCAGCTTGTCCCCCCCGGGAGCGAACACCGGGGAGCTGTTTTTT. The V gene is TRBV5-1, the J gene TRBJ2-2; tentative D call: TRBD2 (6 bases). V lost 1 base and J 0 bases, leaving 13 bases between the germline ends. This CDR3 has 17 amino acids. The germline V gene encodes CDR1 SGHRS and CDR2 YFSETQ.

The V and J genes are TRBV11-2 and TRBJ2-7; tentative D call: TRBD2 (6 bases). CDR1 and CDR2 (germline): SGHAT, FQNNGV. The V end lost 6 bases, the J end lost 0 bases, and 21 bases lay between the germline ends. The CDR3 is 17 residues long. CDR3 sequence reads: CASSSKPLAVTSYEQYF. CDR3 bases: TGTGCCAGCAGTTCTAAGCCGTTAGCGGTGACCTCCTACGAGCAGTACTTC.

In nucleotides, the CDR3 is TGTGCCTGCTATAGCAGGGGGCGCCCCGCAGATACGCAGTATTTT. Amino acids: CACYSRGRPADTQYF. The gene calls are TRBV28 and TRBJ2-3; 8 bases are a match to TRBD1. Germline V gives CDR1 MDHEN, CDR2 SYDVKM. Trimming removed 11 bases from V and 4 bases from J; junction bases left unmatched: 14. The CDR3 loop spans 15 amino acids.

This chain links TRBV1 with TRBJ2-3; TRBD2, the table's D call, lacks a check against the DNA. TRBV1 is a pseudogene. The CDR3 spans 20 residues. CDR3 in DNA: TGCACCAGCAGCCAAGGCGGACTAGCGGGGGGGGCACCCCCCCCAGATACGCAGTATTTT. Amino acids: CTSSQGGLAGGAPPPDTQYF.